This TCR beta chain was recorded in a study of cytomegalovirus exposure and HLA in healthy donors. Whole-study findings and limits: Most CMV-associated TCR beta chains appeared HLA-restricted in a later analysis.

The PCR was carried out with 60 Vbeta primers and 13 Jbeta primers. The assay was immunoSEQ multiplex PCR, and TCRdb's table has in-frame clones only and misses some. The table includes about 140,000 clones, 78% detected once. Worth noting for this clone: The antigen is undetermined.

The CDR3 contains 14 residues. Germline V gene data show CDR1 as SEHNR and CDR2 as FQNEAQ (reference sequence). Trimming removed 1 base at V and 3 bases at J, with 6 bases between. The TCR comes from a male donor in good health and CMV-seronegative. V gene TRBV7-9 combines with J gene TRBJ2-2; D is ambiguous. The specimen sequenced was PBMCs. CDR3 protein: CASSLERDTGELFF. The CDR3 DNA follows: TGTGCCAGCAGCTTAGAACGGGACACCGGGGAGCTGTTTTTT.